This T cell receptor beta chain was sequenced for a study of shared clonotypes between healthy human individuals (dated by TCRdb to about 2020). About the study as a whole: The cohort included a few men and a couple of women between 18 and 49 years of age. Each donor's leukapheresis produced roughly between about 0.85 and 10 billion PBMCs. Blood TCR repertoires of about 5 healthy adults were deeply sequenced to estimate repertoire size and the extent of clonotype sharing between individuals. Different laboratories and diverse techniques were used to prepare libraries and sequence TCR repertoires, to increase sequencing depth and limit assay-specific biases. Study-wide findings and limitations: Pairwise subsampling indicated that sequencing depth was expected to affect the degree of clonotype sharing among donors. Sampling was restricted to blood, and TCR repertoires in tissue are likely to differ from TCR repertoires in blood. Because the study included a small number of donors, the genetic and exposure-history diversity represented was limited.

The donors were healthy, HIV-negative adults who had no recently reported acute infections or vaccinations. Every donor was a Caucasian adult living in Nashville, Tennessee, USA. For unsorted samples, some 90 million PBMCs were counted, and genomic DNA was extracted using the QIAamp DNA Blood Mini kit. Blood was collected by leukapheresis, and PBMCs were isolated by Ficoll-Histopaque density gradient centrifugation and then cryopreserved in liquid nitrogen vapor phase. Details on this clone: Its antigen is currently not known. Base qualities are not provided; no much larger clone lies one nucleotide away.

As encoded in the germline V gene, CDR1 is SGHAT while CDR2 is FQNNGV. Taken from cysteine to phenylalanine, the CDR3 has 12 residues. The DNA shown is the 36-base CDR3, in frame from base 1. V lost 5 bases and J lost 6 bases; the stretch between them is 7 bases long. TCR CDR3 regions were amplified from genomic DNA by multiplex PCR using the deep immunoSEQ assay. Genomic DNA extracted from each cell subset was distributed evenly over all wells of several immunoSEQ 96-well plates, and each plate served as one replicate. For unsorted PBMC, approximately 310 ng genomic DNA, equal to tens of thousands of T cell genomes, was loaded into each replicate PCR. Ten immunoSEQ deep assay plates were used to sequence unsorted PBMC genomic DNA. The purified libraries were quantified using a Qubit 3.0 fluorometer, sized with a Bioanalyzer 2100, and then quantified again using the KAPA Library Quantification kit. Every immunoSEQ 96-well plate was sequenced on a separate single-read 150-cycle Illumina NextSeq 550 flow cell. The study's processing was this. Because the immunoSEQ output held only junctional sequences and lacked quality scores, the filtering could not match the filtering applied to full-length reads. Sequences were annotated with PyIR, a Python wrapper for IgBLAST v1.9, using IMGT germline references to assign V/J genes and CDR3. Reads were filtered out if the reads had weak V/J assignments (E-value above 1e-6), no CDR3, stop codons, out-of-frame junctions, or ambiguous translated residues. V3J clonotypes were defined as sequences sharing the same inferred V gene, J gene, and CDR3 amino acid sequence. Percentage overlap between repertoires was computed as shared unique clonotypes divided by the size of the smaller repertoire. Richness of each repertoire was evaluated using RTK rarefaction, the Chao1 estimator, and Recon v2.1 estimates of unobserved clonotypes. Held by TCRdb, this immuneACCESS table contains in-frame sequences only and omits some clones. Under half of the omission traces to an unresolved V gene where checked; the cause of the rest is unknown. V, J and clone size reflect that table, while D and trimming were determined from the DNA. This sample comprises 530,000 or so clones, about 80% of them detected only once. Roughly an eighth of the sample belongs to the ten largest clones.

Here the chain combines TRBV11-2 and TRBJ2-2; the D segment may tentatively be TRBD1 or TRBD2, each giving 6 matched bases. This TCR was sampled from a woman between 35 and 50 years old in good health. Some clones in this sample may be carry-over from other donors' samples. Sequencing used PBMCs. The nucleotide sequence reads TGTGCCAGCAGCAGGGGGGCCGGGGAGCTGTTTTTT. It encodes CASSRGAGELFF.